This T cell receptor (beta chain) was captured by sequencing in a study of cytomegalovirus exposure and HLA in healthy donors. Whole-study results and caveats: When a later analysis compared HLA-associated TCR beta chains with equally common others, the HLA-associated chains turned out to be more clonally expanded and to have lower generation probabilities.

The CDR3 loop spans 14 amino acids. Looked up from germline, CDR1 is MGHRA and CDR2 is YSYEKL. V was cut by 0 bases and J by 6 bases, with 12 bases left in between. Amplification used 60 Vbeta primers and 13 Jbeta primers. The assay was immunoSEQ multiplex PCR, and TCRdb's table has in-frame clones only and misses some. The data hold 70,000 to 85,000 clones, with 74% observed a single time. As regards this clone: Its specificity is unknown.

The chain combines TRBV4-1 with TRBJ2-7; D may be TRBD1 (5 bases). Input material: PBMCs. This TCR came from a man aged 40-50 years in good health and CMV-seropositive. CDR3 region: CASSQEGAGREQYF. CDR3 in DNA: TGCGCCAGCAGCCAAGAAGGGGCAGGGCGCGAGCAGTACTTC.